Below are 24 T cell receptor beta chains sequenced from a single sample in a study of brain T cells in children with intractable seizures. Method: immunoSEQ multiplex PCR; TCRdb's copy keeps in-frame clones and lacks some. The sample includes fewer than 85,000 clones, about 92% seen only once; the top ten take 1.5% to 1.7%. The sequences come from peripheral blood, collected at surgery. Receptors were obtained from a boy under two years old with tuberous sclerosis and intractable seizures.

This CDR3 reads CASSYGQGLTYEQYF. CDR3 coding DNA: TGTGCCAGCAGCTACGGACAGGGCCTCACCTACGAGCAGTACTTC. The rearrangement links TRBV5-4 to TRBJ2-7; TRBD1 matches at 8 bases. This CDR3 has 15 amino acids. With V trimmed by 3 bases and J by 2 bases, 7 bases remained unmatched. CDR1 is SGHNT, CDR2 YYREEE, per germline (reference sequence).

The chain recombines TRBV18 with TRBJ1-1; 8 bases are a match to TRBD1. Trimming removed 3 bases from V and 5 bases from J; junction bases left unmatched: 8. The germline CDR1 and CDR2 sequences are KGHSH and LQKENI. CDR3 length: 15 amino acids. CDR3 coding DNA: TGTGCCAGCTCACCGACGCGGACAGGGAGGACTGAAGCTTTCTTT. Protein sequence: CASSPTRTGRTEAFF.

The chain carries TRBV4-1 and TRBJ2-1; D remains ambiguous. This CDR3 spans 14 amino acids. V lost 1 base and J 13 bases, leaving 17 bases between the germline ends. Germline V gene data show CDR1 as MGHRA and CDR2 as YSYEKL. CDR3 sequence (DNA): TGCGCCAGCAGCCAAGTCCCAGCCGATTCAACCCAGTTCTTC. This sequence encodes CASSQVPADSTQFF.

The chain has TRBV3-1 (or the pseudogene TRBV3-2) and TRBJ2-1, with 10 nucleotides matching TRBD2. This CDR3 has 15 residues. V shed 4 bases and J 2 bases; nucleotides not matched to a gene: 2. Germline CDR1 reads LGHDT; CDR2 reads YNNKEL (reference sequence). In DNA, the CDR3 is TGTGCCAGCAGCCCCCTAGCGGGGGCCTACAATGAGCAGTTCTTC. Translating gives CASSPLAGAYNEQFF.

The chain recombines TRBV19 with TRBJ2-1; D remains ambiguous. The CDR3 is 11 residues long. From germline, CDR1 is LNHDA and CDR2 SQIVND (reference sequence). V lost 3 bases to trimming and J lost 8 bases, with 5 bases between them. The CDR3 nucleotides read TGTGCCAGTAGTATTTGGTATGAGCAGTTCTTC. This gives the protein CASSIWYEQFF. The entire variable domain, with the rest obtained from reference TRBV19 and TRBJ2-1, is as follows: DGGITQSPKYLFRKEGQNVTLSCEQNLNHDAMYWYRQDPGQGLRLIYYSQIVNDFQKGDIAEGYSVSREKKESFPLTVTSAQKNPTAFYLCASSIWYEQFFGPGTRLTVL.

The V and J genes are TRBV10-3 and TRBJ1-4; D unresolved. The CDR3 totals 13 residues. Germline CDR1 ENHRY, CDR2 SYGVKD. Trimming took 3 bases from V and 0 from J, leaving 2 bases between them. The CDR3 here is CAISDTTNEKLFF. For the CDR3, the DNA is TGTGCCATCAGTGACACAACTAATGAAAAACTGTTTTTT.

Here the CDR3 reads CATSDATQAFF. The CDR3 DNA follows: TGTGCCACCAGTGATGCCACCCAAGCTTTCTTT. V and J are TRBV24-1 and TRBJ1-1; D remains ambiguous. The germline V gene has CDR1 KGHDR and CDR2 SFDVKD. V was trimmed by 3 bases and J by 9 bases, leaving 7 bases between them. This CDR3 comprises 11 residues.

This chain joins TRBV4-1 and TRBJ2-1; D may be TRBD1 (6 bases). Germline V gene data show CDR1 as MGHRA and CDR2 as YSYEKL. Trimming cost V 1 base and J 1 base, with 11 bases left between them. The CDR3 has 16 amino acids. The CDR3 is CASSQATGRSYNEQFF. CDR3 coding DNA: TGCGCCAGCAGCCAAGCAACAGGGCGGTCCTACAATGAGCAGTTCTTC.

This CDR3 is CASSSALAGASEQYF. In nucleotides, the CDR3 is TGTGCCAGCAGCTCAGCGTTAGCGGGAGCATCCGAGCAGTACTTC. This sequence joins TRBV7-3 and TRBJ2-7; TRBD2 agrees at 9 bases. With 4 bases clipped from V and 6 bases from J, the junction kept 10 bases outside the gene matches. In germline, CDR1 is SGHTA, CDR2 FQGTGA. This CDR3 is built from 15 residues. The full variable domain, with the rest looked up from reference TRBV7-3 and TRBJ2-7, is GAGVSQTPSNKVTEKGKYVELRCDPISGHTALYWYRQSLGQGPEFLIYFQGTGAADDSGLPNDRFFAVRPEGSVSTLKIQRTERGDSAVYLCASSSALAGASEQYFGPGTRLTVT.

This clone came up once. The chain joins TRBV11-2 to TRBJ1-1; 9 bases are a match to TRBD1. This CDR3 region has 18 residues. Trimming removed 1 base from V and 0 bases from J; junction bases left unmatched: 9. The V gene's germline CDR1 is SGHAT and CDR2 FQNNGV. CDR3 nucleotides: TGTGCCAGCAGCTTAGCTTTTAACAGGGGGCCGATGAACACTGAAGCTTTCTTT. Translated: CASSLAFNRGPMNTEAFF.

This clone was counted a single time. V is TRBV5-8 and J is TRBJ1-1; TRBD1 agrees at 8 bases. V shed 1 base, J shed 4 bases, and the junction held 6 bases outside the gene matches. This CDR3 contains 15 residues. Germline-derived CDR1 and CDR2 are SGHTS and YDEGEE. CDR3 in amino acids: CASSLTGGQGTEAFF. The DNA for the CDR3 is TGTGCCAGCAGCTTGACAGGGGGTCAGGGCACTGAAGCTTTCTTT.

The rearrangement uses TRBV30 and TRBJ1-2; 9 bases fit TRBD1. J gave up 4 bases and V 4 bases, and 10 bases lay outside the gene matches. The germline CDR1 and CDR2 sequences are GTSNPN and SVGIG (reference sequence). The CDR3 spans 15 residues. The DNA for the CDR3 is TGTGCCTGGACTTTCCCGGACAGGGGCGGCTATGGCTACACCTTC. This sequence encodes CAWTFPDRGGYGYTF. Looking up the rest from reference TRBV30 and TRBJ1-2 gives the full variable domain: SQTIHQWPATLVQPVGSPLSLECTVEGTSNPNLYWYRQAAGRGLQLLFYSVGIGQISSEVPQNLSASRPQDRQFILSSKKLLLSDSGFYLCAWTFPDRGGYGYTFGSGTRLTVV.

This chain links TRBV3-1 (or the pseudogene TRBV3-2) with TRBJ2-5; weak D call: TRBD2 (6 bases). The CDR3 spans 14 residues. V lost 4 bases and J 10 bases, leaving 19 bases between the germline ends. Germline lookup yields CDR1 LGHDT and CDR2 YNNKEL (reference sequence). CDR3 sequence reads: CASSRGEVRSLQYF. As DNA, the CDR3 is TGTGCCAGCAGCCGCGGGGAGGTTAGATCGCTCCAGTACTTC.

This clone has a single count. The CDR3 is CASSRDHGTSGRFGTQYF. The CDR3 DNA sequence: TGTGCCAGCAGCCGCGACCACGGGACTAGCGGGAGATTTGGGACCCAGTACTTC. V usage is TRBV6-2 or TRBV6-3 and J usage is TRBJ2-5; 14 nucleotides line up with TRBD2. Germline V gene sequence: CDR1 MNHEY, CDR2 SVGEGT. CDR3 length: 18 amino acids. V shed 6 bases, J shed 7 bases, and the junction held 16 bases outside the gene matches.

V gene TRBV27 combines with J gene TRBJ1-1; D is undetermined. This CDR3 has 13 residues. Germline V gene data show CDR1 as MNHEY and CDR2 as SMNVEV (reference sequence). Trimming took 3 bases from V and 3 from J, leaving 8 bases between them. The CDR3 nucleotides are TGTGCCAGCAGTTTTGGATTCGACACTGAAGCTTTCTTT. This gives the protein CASSFGFDTEAFF.

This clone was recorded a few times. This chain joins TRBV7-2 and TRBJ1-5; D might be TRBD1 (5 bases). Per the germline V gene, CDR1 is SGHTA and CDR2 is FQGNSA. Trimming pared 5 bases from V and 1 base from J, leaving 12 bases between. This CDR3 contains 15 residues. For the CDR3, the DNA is TGTGCCAGCAGCCTAGACAGCGGGAGCAATCAGCCCCAGCATTTT. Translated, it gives CASSLDSGSNQPQHF.

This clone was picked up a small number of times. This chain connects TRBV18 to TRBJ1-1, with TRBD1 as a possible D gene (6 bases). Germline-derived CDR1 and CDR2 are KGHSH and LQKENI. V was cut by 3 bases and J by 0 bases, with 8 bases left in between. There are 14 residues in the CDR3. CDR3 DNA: TGTGCCAGCTCACCTACAGGGCTGAACACTGAAGCTTTCTTT. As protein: CASSPTGLNTEAFF.

The CDR3 region has the DNA TGTGCCAGCAGCTCTATGGGGGGCTATGGCTACACCTTC. Amino acid sequence: CASSSMGGYGYTF. The V gene is TRBV11-2, the J gene TRBJ1-2; D is perhaps TRBD1 (5 bases). CDR1 is SGHAT, CDR2 FQNNGV, per germline. There are 13 residues in the CDR3. V shed 4 bases and J shed 4 bases, with 10 bases lying between them.

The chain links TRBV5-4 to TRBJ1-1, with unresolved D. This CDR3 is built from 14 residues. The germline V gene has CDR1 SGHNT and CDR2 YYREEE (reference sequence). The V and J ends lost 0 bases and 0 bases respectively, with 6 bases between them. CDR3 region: CASSLGPMNTEAFF. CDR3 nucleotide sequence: TGTGCCAGCAGCTTGGGGCCAATGAACACTGAAGCTTTCTTT.

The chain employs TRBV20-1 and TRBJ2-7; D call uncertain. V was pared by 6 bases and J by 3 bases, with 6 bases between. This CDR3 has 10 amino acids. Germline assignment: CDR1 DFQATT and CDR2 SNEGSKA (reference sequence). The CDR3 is CSAADYEQYF. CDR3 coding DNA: TGCAGTGCCGCCGACTACGAGCAGTACTTC.

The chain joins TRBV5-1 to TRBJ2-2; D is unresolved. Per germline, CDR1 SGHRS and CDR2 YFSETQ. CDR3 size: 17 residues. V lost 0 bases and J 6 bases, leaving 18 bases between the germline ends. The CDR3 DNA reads TGCGCCAGCAGCTTGGCCGTCGCAGACCTAGTGTCCGGGGAGCTGTTTTTT. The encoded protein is CASSLAVADLVSGELFF.

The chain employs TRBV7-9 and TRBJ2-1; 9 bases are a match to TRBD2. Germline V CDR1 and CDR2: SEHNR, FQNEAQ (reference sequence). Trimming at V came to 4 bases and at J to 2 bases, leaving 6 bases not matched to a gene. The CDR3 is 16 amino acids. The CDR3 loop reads CASSSSTSGPYNEQFF. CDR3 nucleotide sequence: TGTGCCAGCAGCTCCTCGACTAGCGGACCCTACAATGAGCAGTTCTTC.

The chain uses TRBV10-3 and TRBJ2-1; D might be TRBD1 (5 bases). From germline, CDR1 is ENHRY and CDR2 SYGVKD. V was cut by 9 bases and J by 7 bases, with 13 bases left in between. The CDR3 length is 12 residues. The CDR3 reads CAIRSGSNEQFF. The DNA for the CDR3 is TGTGCCATTAGATCAGGGTCTAATGAGCAGTTCTTC.

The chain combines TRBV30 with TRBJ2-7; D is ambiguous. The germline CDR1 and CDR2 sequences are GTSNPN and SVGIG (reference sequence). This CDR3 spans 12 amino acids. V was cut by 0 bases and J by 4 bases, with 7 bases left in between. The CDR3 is CAWSVLGYEQYF. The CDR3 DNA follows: TGTGCCTGGAGTGTACTTGGGTACGAGCAGTACTTC. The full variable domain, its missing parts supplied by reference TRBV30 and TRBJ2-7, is SQTIHQWPATLVQPVGSPLSLECTVEGTSNPNLYWYRQAAGRGLQLLFYSVGIGQISSEVPQNLSASRPQDRQFILSSKKLLLSDSGFYLCAWSVLGYEQYFGPGTRLTVT.